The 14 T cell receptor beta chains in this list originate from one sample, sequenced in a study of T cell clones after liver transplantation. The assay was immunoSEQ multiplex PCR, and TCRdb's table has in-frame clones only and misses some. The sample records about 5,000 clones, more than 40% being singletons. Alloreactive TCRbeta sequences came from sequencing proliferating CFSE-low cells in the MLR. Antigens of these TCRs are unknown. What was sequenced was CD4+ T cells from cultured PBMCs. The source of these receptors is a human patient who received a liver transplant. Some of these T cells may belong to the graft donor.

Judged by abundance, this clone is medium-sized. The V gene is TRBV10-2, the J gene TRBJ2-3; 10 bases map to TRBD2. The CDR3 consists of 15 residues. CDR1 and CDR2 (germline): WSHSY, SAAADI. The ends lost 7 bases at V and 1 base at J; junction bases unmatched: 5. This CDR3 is CASIPGTSGTDTQYF. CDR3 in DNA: TGCGCCAGCATCCCAGGGACTAGCGGCACAGATACGCAGTATTTT.

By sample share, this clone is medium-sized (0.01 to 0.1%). The CDR3 DNA reads as TGCGCCAGCAGTCAATCGTTCGTGACTGATACTAGCTCCTACAATGAGCAGTTCTTC. As protein: CASSQSFVTDTSSYNEQFF. The chain has TRBV23-1 and TRBJ2-1; D is perhaps TRBD2 (5 bases). TRBV23-1 is given ORF status, its function remaining uncertain. CDR3 length: 19 residues. V lost 0 bases to trimming and J lost 0 bases, with 18 bases between them.

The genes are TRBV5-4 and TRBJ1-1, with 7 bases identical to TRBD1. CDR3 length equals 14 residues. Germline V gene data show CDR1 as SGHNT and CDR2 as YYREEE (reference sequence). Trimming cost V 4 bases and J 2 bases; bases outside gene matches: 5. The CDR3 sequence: CASSTRTGNTEAFF. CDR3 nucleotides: TGTGCCAGCAGCACGAGGACAGGTAACACTGAAGCTTTCTTT.

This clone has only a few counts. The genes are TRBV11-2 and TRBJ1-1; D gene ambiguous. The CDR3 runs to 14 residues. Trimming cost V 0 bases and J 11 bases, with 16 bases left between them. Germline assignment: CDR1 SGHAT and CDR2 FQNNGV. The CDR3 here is CASSLELYVGMAFF. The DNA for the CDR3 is TGTGCCAGCAGCTTAGAATTGTATGTCGGGATGGCTTTCTTT. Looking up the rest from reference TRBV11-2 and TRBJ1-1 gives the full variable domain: EAGVAQSPRYKIIEKRQSVAFWCNPISGHATLYWYQQILGQGPKLLIQFQNNGVVDDSQLPKDRFSAERLKGVDSTLKIQPAKLEDSAVYLCASSLELYVGMAFFGQGTRLTVV.

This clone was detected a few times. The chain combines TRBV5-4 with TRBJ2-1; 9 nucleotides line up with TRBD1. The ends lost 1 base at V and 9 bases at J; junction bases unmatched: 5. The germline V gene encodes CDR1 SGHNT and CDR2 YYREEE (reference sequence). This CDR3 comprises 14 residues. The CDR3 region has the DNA TGTGCCAGCAGCTTGTACAGGGGGCAAGGTGAGCAGTTCTTC. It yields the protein CASSLYRGQGEQFF.

CDR3 nucleotides: TGTGCCATCAGTGGGACAGGGTTCCGAAACATTCAGTACTTC. It encodes CAISGTGFRNIQYF. The chain combines TRBV10-3 with TRBJ2-4; 8 bases map to TRBD1. V lost 4 bases, J lost 6 bases, and 5 bases stayed unmatched. Germline CDR1 and CDR2: ENHRY and SYGVKD. The CDR3 is 14 amino acids.

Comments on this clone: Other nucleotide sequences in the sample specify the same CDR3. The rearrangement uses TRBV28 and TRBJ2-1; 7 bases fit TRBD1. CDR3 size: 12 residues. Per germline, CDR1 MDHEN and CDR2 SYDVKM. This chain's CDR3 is CVGGGSDGEQFF. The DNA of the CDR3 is TGTGTAGGGGGCGGTTCTGATGGTGAGCAGTTCTTC.

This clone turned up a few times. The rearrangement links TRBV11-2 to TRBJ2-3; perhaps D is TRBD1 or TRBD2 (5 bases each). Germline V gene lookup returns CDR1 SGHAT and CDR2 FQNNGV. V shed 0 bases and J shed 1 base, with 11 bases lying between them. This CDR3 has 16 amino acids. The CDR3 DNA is TGTGCCAGCAGCTTAGATGGGATGGGACGCACAGATACGCAGTATTTT. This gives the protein CASSLDGMGRTDTQYF.

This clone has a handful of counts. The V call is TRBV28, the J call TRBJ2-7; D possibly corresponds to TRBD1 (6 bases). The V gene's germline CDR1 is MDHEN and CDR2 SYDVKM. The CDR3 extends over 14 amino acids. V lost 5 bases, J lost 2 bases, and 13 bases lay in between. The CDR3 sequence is CASSPHTGPYEQYF. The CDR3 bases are TGTGCCAGCAGTCCTCACACAGGGCCCTACGAGCAGTACTTC.

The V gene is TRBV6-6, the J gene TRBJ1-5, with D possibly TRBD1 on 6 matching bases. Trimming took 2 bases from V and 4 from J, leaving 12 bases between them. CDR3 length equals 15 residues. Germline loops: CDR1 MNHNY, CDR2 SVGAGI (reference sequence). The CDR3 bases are TGTGCCAGCAGTTACCTCGGACAGATGAATCAGCCCCAGCATTTT. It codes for CASSYLGQMNQPQHF.

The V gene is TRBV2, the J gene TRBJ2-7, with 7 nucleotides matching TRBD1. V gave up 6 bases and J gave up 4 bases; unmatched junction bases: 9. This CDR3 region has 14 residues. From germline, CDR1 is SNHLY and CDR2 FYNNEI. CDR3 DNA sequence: TGTGCCAGCAGGAGAACAGGGGCAACTTACGAGCAGTACTTC. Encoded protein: CASRRTGATYEQYF.

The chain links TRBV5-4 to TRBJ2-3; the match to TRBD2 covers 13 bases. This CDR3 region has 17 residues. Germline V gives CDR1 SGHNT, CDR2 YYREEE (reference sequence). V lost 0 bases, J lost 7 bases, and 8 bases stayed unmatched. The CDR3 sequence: CASSLALAGGTINTQYF. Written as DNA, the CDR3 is TGTGCCAGCAGCTTGGCACTAGCGGGAGGGACAATAAATACGCAGTATTTT. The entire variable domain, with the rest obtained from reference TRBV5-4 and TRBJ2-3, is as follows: ETGVTQSPTHLIKTRGQQVTLRCSSQSGHNTVSWYQQALGQGPQFIFQYYREEENGRGNFPPRFSGLQFPNYSSELNVNALELDDSALYLCASSLALAGGTINTQYFGPGTRLTVL.

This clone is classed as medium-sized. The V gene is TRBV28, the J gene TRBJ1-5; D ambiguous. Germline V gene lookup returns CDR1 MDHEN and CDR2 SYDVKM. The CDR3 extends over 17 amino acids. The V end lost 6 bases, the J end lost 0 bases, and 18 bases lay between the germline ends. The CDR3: CASRTPQEAYSNQPQHF. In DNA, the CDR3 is TGTGCCAGCAGGACGCCCCAGGAGGCCTATAGCAATCAGCCCCAGCATTTT.

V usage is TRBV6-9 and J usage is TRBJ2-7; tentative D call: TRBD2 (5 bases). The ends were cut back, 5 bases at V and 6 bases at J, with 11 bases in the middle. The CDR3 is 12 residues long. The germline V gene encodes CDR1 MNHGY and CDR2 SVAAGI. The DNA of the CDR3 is TGTGCCAGCAGTCCCGGGGATCGCGAGCAGTACTTC. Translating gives CASSPGDREQYF.